Listed below are T cell receptor beta chains from one sample, sequenced in a study of shared clonotypes between healthy human individuals. The protocol was immunoSEQ multiplex PCR, while the TCRdb copy is restricted to in-frame clones and leaves out a portion. Of some 2 million clones detected, 85% to 95% appear once; the ten largest clones hold 0.13%. Sequencing input: naive CD4+ T cells sorted from blood. These receptors were taken from a man younger than 35 in good health. Both conserved end residues are part of each CDR3. D genes are given only for firm matches. Clone size is stated in some rows and not others, as once, few, many or a class when expanded.

j_gene: TRBJ2-5
abundance: .
len: 15
d_gene: .
v_gene: TRBV5-4
CDR3nt: TGTGCCAGCAGGACCTGGACTGAGTACCAAGAGACCCAGTACTTC
CDR3aa: CASRTWTEYQETQYF

j_gene: TRBJ2-7
abundance: .
len: 16
d_gene: .
v_gene: TRBV9
CDR3nt: TGTGCCAGCAGCGTAGGTTACGGGGTGGGGAACTACGAGCAGTACTTC
CDR3aa: CASSVGYGVGNYEQYF

j_gene: TRBJ2-2
abundance: .
len: 15
d_gene: .
v_gene: TRBV18
CDR3nt: TGTGCCAGCTCACGGAGTGGGGTGAACACCGGGGAGCTGTTTTTT
CDR3aa: CASSRSGVNTGELFF

j_gene: TRBJ2-2
abundance: .
len: 13
d_gene: .
v_gene: TRBV6-1
CDR3nt: TGTGCCAGCATCATCAGGGGGGCCGGGGAGCTGTTTTTT
CDR3aa: CASIIRGAGELFF

j_gene: TRBJ1-2
abundance: .
len: 15
d_gene: TRBD1
v_gene: TRBV27
CDR3nt: TGTGCCAGCAGTTTTACAGGGGGCAACCACTATGGCTACACCTTC
CDR3aa: CASSFTGGNHYGYTF

j_gene: TRBJ2-1
abundance: .
len: 14
d_gene: TRBD2
v_gene: TRBV7-9
CDR3nt: TGTGCCAGCAGCAAGGGACTAGAGGACAATGAGCAGTTCTTC
CDR3aa: CASSKGLEDNEQFF

j_gene: TRBJ2-5
abundance: .
len: 16
d_gene: TRBD2
v_gene: TRBV4-1
CDR3nt: TGCGCCAGCAGCCAAGTGGGAACTAGCGGGGAAGAGACCCAGTACTTC
CDR3aa: CASSQVGTSGEETQYF

j_gene: TRBJ1-1
abundance: .
len: 15
d_gene: TRBD1
v_gene: TRBV11-1
CDR3nt: TGTGCCAGCAGTTTCCCTCCGGGACAGGTGTCAAAAGCTTTCTTT
CDR3aa: CASSFPPGQVSKAFF

j_gene: TRBJ1-6
abundance: .
len: 12
d_gene: .
v_gene: TRBV28
CDR3nt: TGTGCCAGCAGTTTCTCTAGTTCACCCCTCCACTTT
CDR3aa: CASSFSSSPLHF

j_gene: TRBJ1-1
abundance: .
len: 13
d_gene: .
v_gene: TRBV5-1
CDR3nt: TGCGCCAGCAGCTTGTTATGGAACACTGAAGCTTTCTTT
CDR3aa: CASSLLWNTEAFF

j_gene: TRBJ2-7
abundance: .
len: 15
d_gene: .
v_gene: TRBV7-6
CDR3nt: TGTGCCAGCAGCCCTTTCCCGGGGGCCTCCTACGAGCAGTACTTC
CDR3aa: CASSPFPGASYEQYF

j_gene: TRBJ1-1
abundance: .
len: 14
d_gene: .
v_gene: TRBV11-2
CDR3nt: TGTGCCAGCAGCCCCTGGGGGGGGAACACTGAAGCTTTCTTT
CDR3aa: CASSPWGGNTEAFF

j_gene: TRBJ1-4
abundance: few
len: 15
d_gene: .
v_gene: TRBV18
CDR3nt: TGTGCCAGCTCACTCTTACAGACTTCTAATGAAAAACTGTTTTTT
CDR3aa: CASSLLQTSNEKLFF

j_gene: TRBJ1-1
abundance: .
len: 14
d_gene: TRBD1
v_gene: TRBV10-3
CDR3nt: TGTGCCATCAGTGACGACAGGGGAGGCACTGAAGCTTTCTTT
CDR3aa: CAISDDRGGTEAFF

j_gene: TRBJ2-2
abundance: once
len: 14
d_gene: .
v_gene: TRBV28
CDR3nt: TGTGCCAGCAGTTCCCCAGGCGAGACCGGGGAGCTGTTTTTT
CDR3aa: CASSSPGETGELFF

j_gene: TRBJ1-2
abundance: .
len: 14
d_gene: .
v_gene: TRBV5-1
CDR3nt: TGCGCCAGCAGCTTGGCCCCGGAATCCTATGGCTACACCTTC
CDR3aa: CASSLAPESYGYTF

j_gene: TRBJ2-2
abundance: .
len: 15
d_gene: .
v_gene: TRBV4-3
CDR3nt: TGCGCCAGCAGCCAAGTTCTATCCAACACCGGGGAGCTGTTTTTT
CDR3aa: CASSQVLSNTGELFF

j_gene: TRBJ2-5
abundance: .
len: 15
d_gene: .
v_gene: TRBV7-9
CDR3nt: TGTGCCAGCAGCTTTGGGGCAGGGGTACAAGAGACCCAGTACTTC
CDR3aa: CASSFGAGVQETQYF

j_gene: TRBJ1-6
abundance: .
len: 16
d_gene: .
v_gene: TRBV6-6
CDR3nt: TGTGCCAGCAGTCCGAGACCGGGGGGGCTTGGTTCACCCCTCCACTTT
CDR3aa: CASSPRPGGLGSPLHF

j_gene: TRBJ2-7
abundance: .
len: 14
d_gene: TRBD1
v_gene: TRBV6-6
CDR3nt: TGTGCCAGCAGACCCGGGACAGGGGGCGGAGTAGCGTACTTC
CDR3aa: CASRPGTGGGVAYF

j_gene: TRBJ2-7
abundance: .
len: 16
d_gene: .
v_gene: TRBV15
CDR3nt: TGTGCCACCAGCAGACCCCTGGGGGCGGGGACCTACGAGCAGTACTTC
CDR3aa: CATSRPLGAGTYEQYF

j_gene: TRBJ2-5
abundance: .
len: 13
d_gene: .
v_gene: TRBV14
CDR3nt: TGTGCCAGCAGCCCTACAGGCCCAGAGACCCAGTACTTC
CDR3aa: CASSPTGPETQYF

j_gene: TRBJ1-1
abundance: .
len: 19
d_gene: TRBD1
v_gene: TRBV6-7
CDR3nt: TGTGCCAGCAGTTCCTACGGACAGGGTTCATGCCCCAGAAGTACTGAAGCTTTCTTT
CDR3aa: CASSSYGQGSCPRSTEAFF

j_gene: TRBJ2-7
abundance: .
len: 15
d_gene: .
v_gene: TRBV9
CDR3nt: TGTGCCAGCAGCGTAGACCCGACAGGAACCTACGAGCAGTACTTC
CDR3aa: CASSVDPTGTYEQYF

j_gene: TRBJ2-7
abundance: .
len: 14
d_gene: .
v_gene: TRBV29-1
CDR3nt: TGCAGCGCCTTACTAACGAGTGTGCCCGACGAGCAGTACTTC
CDR3aa: CSALLTSVPDEQYF

j_gene: TRBJ1-2
abundance: .
len: 13
d_gene: .
v_gene: TRBV19
CDR3nt: TGTGCCAGTAGGGCGTCAGGGGAACATGGCTACACCTTC
CDR3aa: CASRASGEHGYTF

j_gene: TRBJ1-5
abundance: once
len: 13
d_gene: .
v_gene: TRBV9
CDR3nt: TGTGCCAGCAGCCTGATAGGCAATCAGCCCCAGCATTTT
CDR3aa: CASSLIGNQPQHF

j_gene: TRBJ2-1
abundance: .
len: 15
d_gene: TRBD1
v_gene: TRBV5-1
CDR3nt: TGCGCCAGCAGCTCGTCGGGACAGGGGAACAATGAGCAGTTCTTC
CDR3aa: CASSSSGQGNNEQFF

j_gene: TRBJ2-3
abundance: .
len: 14
d_gene: .
v_gene: TRBV5-1
CDR3nt: TGCGCCAGCTCCACGGGCAGACCCACAGATACGCAGTATTTT
CDR3aa: CASSTGRPTDTQYF

j_gene: TRBJ2-5
abundance: .
len: 14
d_gene: .
v_gene: TRBV2
CDR3nt: TGTGCCAGCAGTCACGAAGAGGGGCGAGAGACCCAGTACTTC
CDR3aa: CASSHEEGRETQYF

j_gene: TRBJ2-3
abundance: .
len: 15
d_gene: .
v_gene: TRBV11-2
CDR3nt: TGTGCCAGCAGCCGGGACTTCGTGGGCACAGATACGCAGTATTTT
CDR3aa: CASSRDFVGTDTQYF

j_gene: TRBJ1-1
abundance: .
len: 12
d_gene: .
v_gene: TRBV30
CDR3nt: TGTGCCTGGAGTGAGCGAGGGTTTGAAGCTTTCTTT
CDR3aa: CAWSERGFEAFF

j_gene: TRBJ2-3
abundance: .
len: 13
d_gene: .
v_gene: TRBV10-3
CDR3nt: TGTGCCTCTGGGGGTCTGAGCACAGATACGCAGTATTTT
CDR3aa: CASGGLSTDTQYF

j_gene: TRBJ2-7
abundance: .
len: 14
d_gene: .
v_gene: TRBV18
CDR3nt: TGTGCCAGCTCACCAACGACTTCGACCTACGAGCAGTACTTC
CDR3aa: CASSPTTSTYEQYF

j_gene: TRBJ2-2
abundance: .
len: 15
d_gene: TRBD1
v_gene: TRBV19
CDR3nt: TGTGCCAGTAGTTGGGGACAGGGGAAGGCCGGGGAGCTGTTTTTT
CDR3aa: CASSWGQGKAGELFF

j_gene: TRBJ2-1
abundance: .
len: 15
d_gene: .
v_gene: TRBV7-7
CDR3nt: TGTGCTAGCAGCTTAGGCTCCGGCGGATACAATGAGCAGTTCTTC
CDR3aa: CASSLGSGGYNEQFF

j_gene: TRBJ1-6
abundance: .
len: 14
d_gene: .
v_gene: TRBV7-3
CDR3nt: TGTGCCAGCAGCTTAGGGGTGGGGAATTCACCCCTCCACTTT
CDR3aa: CASSLGVGNSPLHF

j_gene: TRBJ2-7
abundance: .
len: 15
d_gene: TRBD1
v_gene: TRBV5-1
CDR3nt: TGCGCCAGCAGCTTACTGACAGGGACCCCCTACGAGCAGTACTTC
CDR3aa: CASSLLTGTPYEQYF

j_gene: TRBJ2-5
abundance: .
len: 15
d_gene: TRBD1
v_gene: TRBV5-6
CDR3nt: TGTGCCAGCAGTCGGACAGGGGGCGCAGGGGAGACCCAGTACTTC
CDR3aa: CASSRTGGAGETQYF

j_gene: TRBJ1-1
abundance: .
len: 21
d_gene: TRBD1
v_gene: TRBV7-8
CDR3nt: TGTGCCAGCAGCTTATTGGGGACAGTAGTCATTTTAACCCACATGAACACTGAAGCTTTCTTT
CDR3aa: CASSLLGTVVILTHMNTEAFF

j_gene: TRBJ2-5
abundance: .
len: 10
d_gene: .
v_gene: TRBV20-1
CDR3nt: TGCAGTGCGCGGAAGGAGACCCAGTACTTC
CDR3aa: CSARKETQYF

j_gene: TRBJ2-6
abundance: .
len: 16
d_gene: .
v_gene: TRBV9
CDR3nt: TGTGCCGGCAGCGTAGGCCGAAACTCTGGGGCCAACGTCCTGACTTTC
CDR3aa: CAGSVGRNSGANVLTF

j_gene: TRBJ1-2
abundance: once
len: 11
d_gene: .
v_gene: TRBV19
CDR3nt: TGTGCCAGTAGTATTGGCACCGGCTACACCTTC
CDR3aa: CASSIGTGYTF

j_gene: TRBJ2-5
abundance: .
len: 15
d_gene: TRBD1
v_gene: TRBV18
CDR3nt: TGTGCCAGCTCATGGACAGGGGAGGCCTCGGAGACCCAGTACTTC
CDR3aa: CASSWTGEASETQYF

j_gene: TRBJ2-6
abundance: .
len: 13
d_gene: .
v_gene: TRBV7-2
CDR3nt: TGTGCCAGCAGCTTCGCGTTGGGCAACGTCCTGACTTTC
CDR3aa: CASSFALGNVLTF

j_gene: TRBJ1-2
abundance: .
len: 14
d_gene: TRBD1
v_gene: TRBV27
CDR3nt: TGTGCCAGCAGGGTTACAGGGGAAGGTAGTGGCTACACCTTC
CDR3aa: CASRVTGEGSGYTF

j_gene: TRBJ2-1
abundance: .
len: 14
d_gene: TRBD2
v_gene: TRBV30
CDR3nt: TGTGCCTGGGCCGGGACTAGGGCCGCGAATGAGCAGTTCTTC
CDR3aa: CAWAGTRAANEQFF

j_gene: TRBJ1-6
abundance: .
len: 13
d_gene: .
v_gene: TRBV19
CDR3nt: TGTGCCAGTAGTCAGCAGGGCGGTCCACCCCTCCACTTT
CDR3aa: CASSQQGGPPLHF